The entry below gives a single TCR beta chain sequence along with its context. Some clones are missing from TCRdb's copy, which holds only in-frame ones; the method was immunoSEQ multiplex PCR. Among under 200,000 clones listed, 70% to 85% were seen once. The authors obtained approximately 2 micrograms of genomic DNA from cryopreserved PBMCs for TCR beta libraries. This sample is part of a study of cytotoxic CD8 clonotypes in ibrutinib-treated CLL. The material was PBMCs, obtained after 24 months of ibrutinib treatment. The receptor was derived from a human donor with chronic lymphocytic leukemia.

CDR3 coding DNA: TGTGCCAGCAGCTTATCGGACTCCTTGGCGGATACGCAGTATTTT. This encodes CASSLSDSLADTQYF. This chain connects TRBV7-3 to TRBJ2-3; D possibly corresponds to TRBD2 (5 bases). Trimming took off 2 bases at V and 6 bases at J, with 15 bases between the two ends. The CDR3 has 15 amino acids. From germline, CDR1 is SGHTA and CDR2 FQGTGA.